This T cell receptor beta chain was identified in a study of OX40 agonist ivuxolimab in advanced cancers. Overall study: Anti-PD-1, anti-PD-L1 or anti-CTLA-4 therapy given earlier was allowed, and 30% to 45% had some. Regarding the study as a whole: Dose levels from 0.1 to 3.0 mg/kg saw CD4+ and CD8+ blood T cells expand clonally by week 6.

Assay: immunoSEQ multiplex PCR; the TCRdb copy retains only in-frame clones and omits some. The table lists about 41,000 clones, roughly 80% of them singletons. Germline V gives CDR1 MNHEY, CDR2 SVGAGI. Trimming cost V 6 bases and J 4 bases; bases outside gene matches: 4. The CDR3 covers 14 residues. On this clone itself: Its matching antigen is unknown.

This specimen consisted of CD4+ or CD8+ T cells sorted from blood, obtained in a trial of the OX40 agonist ivuxolimab. The genes are TRBV6-5 and TRBJ1-5, with TRBD1 identical over 9 bases. The source is an adult with an advanced solid tumor such as melanoma, head and neck, liver or kidney cancer. CDR3 region: CASSPDRGNQPQHF. The CDR3 nucleotides read TGTGCCAGCAGCCCGGACAGGGGAAATCAGCCCCAGCATTTT.